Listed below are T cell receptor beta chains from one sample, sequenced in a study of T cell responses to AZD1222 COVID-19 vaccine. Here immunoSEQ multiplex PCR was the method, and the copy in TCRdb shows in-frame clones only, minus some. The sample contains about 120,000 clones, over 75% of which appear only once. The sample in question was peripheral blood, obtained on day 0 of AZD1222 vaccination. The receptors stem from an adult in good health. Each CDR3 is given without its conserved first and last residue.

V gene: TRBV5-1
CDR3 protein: ASSLVATGFSYEQY

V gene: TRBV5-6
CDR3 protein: ASSYTGLFEAF

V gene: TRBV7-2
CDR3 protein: ASSLVGPGNYEQY

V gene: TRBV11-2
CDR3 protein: ASSLGWIRASGGNEQF

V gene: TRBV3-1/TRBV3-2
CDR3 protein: ASSPYSGFDYGYT

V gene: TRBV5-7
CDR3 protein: ASSLGREKY

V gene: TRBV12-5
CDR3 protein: ASGLRTGMNTEAF

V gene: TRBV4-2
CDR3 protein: ASTLIGQLYGYT

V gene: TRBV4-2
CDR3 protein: ASSQGIAGGPAGELF

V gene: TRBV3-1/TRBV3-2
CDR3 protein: ASSQAGTGDSYEQY

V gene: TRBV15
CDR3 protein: ATSSLPGSGANVLT

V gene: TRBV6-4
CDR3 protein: ASSDSRGGNEQF

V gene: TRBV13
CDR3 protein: ASSLLGTGVDTIY

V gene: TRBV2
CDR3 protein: ASSEVNHYGYT

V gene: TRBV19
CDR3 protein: ASSPFGQGERDTQY

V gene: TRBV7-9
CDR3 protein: ASSLASWQGNYGYT

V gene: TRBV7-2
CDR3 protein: ASQEDRGYQPQH

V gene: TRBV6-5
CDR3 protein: ASSYRGRFYGYT

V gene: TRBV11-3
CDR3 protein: ASSFGQGNTEAF

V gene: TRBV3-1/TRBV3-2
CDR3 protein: ASSRGSFGNTIY